This T cell receptor beta chain was sequenced for a study of blood T cell repertoires in COVID-19. This CDR3 has 15 amino acids. The V gene end was trimmed by 6 bases and the J gene end by 2 bases; junction bases not matched to a gene: 8. Germline V lookup: CDR1 SGHVS, CDR2 FQNEAQ. Sequencing used immunoSEQ multiplex PCR; TCRdb keeps in-frame clones, though not all of them. The sample yields around 250,000 clones, roughly nine tenths seen once. The sequenced material came from peripheral blood. This clonotype originated in a man between 60 and 75 years old with acute or convalescent COVID-19. V usage is TRBV7-8 and J usage is TRBJ1-2; 8 bases are a match to TRBD1. CDR3 nucleotide sequence: TGTGCCAGCAGTCAACGGACAGGGACCAACTATGGCTACACCTTC. Encoded protein: CASSQRTGTNYGYTF.